The 5 T cell receptor beta chains in this list originate from one sample, sequenced in a study of CXCR3-negative and CXCR3-positive naive CD8 T cells (dated by TCRdb to about 2019). For sequencing, a NextSeq 550 was employed. The Human TCR Profiling Kit (MiLaboratory) was used to prepare UMI-labeled 5' RACE TRB cDNA libraries. TCRdb reprocessed the reads into one record per CDR3 protein sequence, lacking DNA. This sample's table lists roughly 50,000 distinct CDR3 sequences. The ten top clones hold around 20% of the sample. Material: memory CD8+ T cells from blood. Explained via the paper, the cell subset or site label denotes: conventional CD8+ memory T cells (TMEM), sorted as controls. The receptors stem from a human donor in good health. Some clones in this sample may be carry-over from other donors' samples.

The chain uses TRBV20-1 and TRBJ1-1; TCRdb designates TRBD1, a call that cannot be tested without DNA. The germline V gene has CDR1 DFQATT and CDR2 SNEGSKA (reference sequence). The CDR3 covers 17 residues. Here the CDR3 reads CSASAPPGGRGWTEAFF.

The V and J genes are TRBV12-3 or TRBV12-4 and TRBJ2-7. The CDR3 contains 13 residues. CDR3 amino acids: CASSLGPAYEQYF.

The chain has TRBV27 and TRBJ2-2; TCRdb's D gene call, TRBD1, goes unchecked for lack of DNA. The CDR3 is 13 amino acids. CDR1 and CDR2 from the germline V gene are MNHEY and SMNVEV (reference sequence). The CDR3 region is CASSLLGAGELFF.

This chain connects TRBV7-6 to TRBJ2-7; TCRdb reports TRBD1, a call that lacks DNA to check it against. The CDR3 is 14 residues long. CDR1 and CDR2 (germline): SGHVS, FNYEAQ. The CDR3 here is CASSLDGTEYEQYF.

V gene TRBV29-1 combines with J gene TRBJ2-7; TCRdb outputs TRBD1, but without DNA this stays unchecked. The CDR3 loop spans 13 amino acids. Germline values: CDR1 SQVTM, CDR2 ANQGSEA. The CDR3 loop reads CSVLGGEPYEQYF.